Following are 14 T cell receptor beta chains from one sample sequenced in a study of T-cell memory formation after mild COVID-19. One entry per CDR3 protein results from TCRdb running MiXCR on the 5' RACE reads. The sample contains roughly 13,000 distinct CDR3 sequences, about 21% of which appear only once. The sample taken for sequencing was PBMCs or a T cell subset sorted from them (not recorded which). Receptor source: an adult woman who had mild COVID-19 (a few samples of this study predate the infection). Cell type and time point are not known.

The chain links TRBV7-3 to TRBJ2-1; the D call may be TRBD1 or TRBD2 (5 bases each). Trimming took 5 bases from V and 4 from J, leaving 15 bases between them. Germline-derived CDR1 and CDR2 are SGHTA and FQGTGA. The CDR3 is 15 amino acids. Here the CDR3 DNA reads TGTGCCAGCAGCCGAGGGGCCTCCGGGTACAATGAGCAGTTCTTC. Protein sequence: CASSRGASGYNEQFF. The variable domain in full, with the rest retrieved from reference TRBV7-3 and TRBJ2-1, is GAGVSQTPSNKVTEKGKYVELRCDPISGHTALYWYRQSLGQGPEFLIYFQGTGAADDSGLPNDRFFAVRPEGSVSTLKIQRTERGDSAVYLCASSRGASGYNEQFFGPGTRLTVL.

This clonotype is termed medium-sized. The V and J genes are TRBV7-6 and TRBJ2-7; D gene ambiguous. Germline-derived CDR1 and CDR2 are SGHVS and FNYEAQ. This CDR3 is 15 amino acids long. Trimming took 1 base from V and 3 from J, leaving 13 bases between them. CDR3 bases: TGTGCCAGCAGCTTAGGTGGCCTTCTGAACTACGAGCAGTACTTC. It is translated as CASSLGGLLNYEQYF. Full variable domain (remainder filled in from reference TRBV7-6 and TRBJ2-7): GAGVSQSPRYKVTKRGQDVALRCDPISGHVSLYWYRQALGQGPEFLTYFNYEAQQDKSGLPNDRFSAERPEGSISTLTIQRTEQRDSAMYRCASSLGGLLNYEQYFGPGTRLTVT.

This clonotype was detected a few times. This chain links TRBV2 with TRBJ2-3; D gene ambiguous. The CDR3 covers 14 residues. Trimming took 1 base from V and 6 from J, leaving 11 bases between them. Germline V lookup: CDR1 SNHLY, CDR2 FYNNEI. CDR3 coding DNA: TGTGCCAGCAGTGAAGTGCCAGGATGGGATACGCAGTATTTT. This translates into CASSEVPGWDTQYF.

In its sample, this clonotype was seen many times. CDR3 residues: CSVEGAGELFF. CDR3 DNA sequence: TGCAGCGTTGAGGGGGCCGGGGAGCTGTTTTTT. The chain links TRBV29-1 to TRBJ2-2, with D perhaps matching TRBD1 or TRBD2 (5 bases each). The CDR3 is 11 amino acids. Germline loops: CDR1 SQVTM, CDR2 ANQGSEA. V lost 3 bases and J lost 6, with 5 bases in between.

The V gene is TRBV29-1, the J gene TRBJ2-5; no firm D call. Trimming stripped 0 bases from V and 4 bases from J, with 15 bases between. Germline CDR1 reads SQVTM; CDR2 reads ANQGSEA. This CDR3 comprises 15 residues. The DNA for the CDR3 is TGCAGCGTTGAAGATGAAGGAGTGGTCGGAGAGACCCAGTACTTC. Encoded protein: CSVEDEGVVGETQYF.

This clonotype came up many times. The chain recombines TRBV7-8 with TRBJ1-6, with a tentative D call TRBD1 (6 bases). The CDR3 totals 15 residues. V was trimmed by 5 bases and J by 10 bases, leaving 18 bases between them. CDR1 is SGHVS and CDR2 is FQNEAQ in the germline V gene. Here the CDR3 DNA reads TGTGCCAGCAGCCTACCGGGACAAAGTGTCTCACCCCTCCACTTT. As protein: CASSLPGQSVSPLHF.

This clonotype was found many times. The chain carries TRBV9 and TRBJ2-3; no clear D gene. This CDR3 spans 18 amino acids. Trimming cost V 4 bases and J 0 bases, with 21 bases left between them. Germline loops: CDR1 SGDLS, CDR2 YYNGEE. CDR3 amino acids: CASSFPTGPLKSTDTQYF. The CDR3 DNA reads TGTGCCAGCAGCTTTCCAACTGGGCCTTTAAAGAGCACAGATACGCAGTATTTT.

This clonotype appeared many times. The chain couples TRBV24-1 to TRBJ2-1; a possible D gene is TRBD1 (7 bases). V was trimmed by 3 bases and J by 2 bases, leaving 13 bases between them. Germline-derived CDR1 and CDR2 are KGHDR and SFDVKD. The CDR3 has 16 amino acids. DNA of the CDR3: TGTGCCACCAGTGATCATCAGGGGGGCACCTACAATGAGCAGTTCTTC. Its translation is CATSDHQGGTYNEQFF.

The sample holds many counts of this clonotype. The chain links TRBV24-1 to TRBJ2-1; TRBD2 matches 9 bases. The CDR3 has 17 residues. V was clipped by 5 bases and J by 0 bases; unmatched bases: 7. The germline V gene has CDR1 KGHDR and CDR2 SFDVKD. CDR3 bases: TGTGCCACCAGTGCCCCGGGACTAGCAGACTCCTACAATGAGCAGTTCTTC. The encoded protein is CATSAPGLADSYNEQFF.

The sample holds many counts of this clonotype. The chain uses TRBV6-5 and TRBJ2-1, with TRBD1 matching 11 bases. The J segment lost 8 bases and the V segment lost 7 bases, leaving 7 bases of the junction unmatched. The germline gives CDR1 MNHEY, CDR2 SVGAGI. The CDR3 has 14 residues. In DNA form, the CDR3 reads TGTGCCAGCAACCCGGGACAGGGGGGTGATGAGCAGTTCTTC. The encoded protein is CASNPGQGGDEQFF.

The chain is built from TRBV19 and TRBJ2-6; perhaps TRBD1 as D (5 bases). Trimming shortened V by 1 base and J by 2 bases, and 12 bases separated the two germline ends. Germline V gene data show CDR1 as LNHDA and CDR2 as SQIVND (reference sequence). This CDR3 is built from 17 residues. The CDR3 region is CASSIAGILPGANVLTF. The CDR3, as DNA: TGTGCCAGTAGTATAGCAGGGATCCTCCCTGGGGCCAACGTCCTGACTTTC. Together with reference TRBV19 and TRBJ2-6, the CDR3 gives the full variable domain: DGGITQSPKYLFRKEGQNVTLSCEQNLNHDAMYWYRQDPGQGLRLIYYSQIVNDFQKGDIAEGYSVSREKKESFPLTVTSAQKNPTAFYLCASSIAGILPGANVLTFGAGSRLTVL.

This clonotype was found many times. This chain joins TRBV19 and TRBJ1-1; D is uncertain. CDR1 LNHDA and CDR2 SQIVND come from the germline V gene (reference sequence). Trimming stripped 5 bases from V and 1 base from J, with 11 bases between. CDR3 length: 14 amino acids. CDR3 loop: CASSPEMWNTEAFF. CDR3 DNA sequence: TGTGCCAGTAGTCCTGAGATGTGGAACACTGAAGCTTTCTTT.

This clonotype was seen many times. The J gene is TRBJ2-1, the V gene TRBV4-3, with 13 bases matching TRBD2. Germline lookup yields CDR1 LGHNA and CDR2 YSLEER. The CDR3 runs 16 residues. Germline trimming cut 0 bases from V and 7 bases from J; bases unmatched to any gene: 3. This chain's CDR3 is CASSQDRTSGSNEQFF. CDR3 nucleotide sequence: TGCGCCAGCAGCCAAGATAGGACTAGCGGGAGTAATGAGCAGTTCTTC.

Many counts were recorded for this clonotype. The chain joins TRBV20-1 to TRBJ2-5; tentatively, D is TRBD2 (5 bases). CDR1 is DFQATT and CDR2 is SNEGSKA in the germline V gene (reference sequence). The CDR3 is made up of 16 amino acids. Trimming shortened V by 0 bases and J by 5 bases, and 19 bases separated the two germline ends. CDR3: CSARDPRNSPGETQYF. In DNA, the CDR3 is TGCAGTGCTAGAGATCCTCGGAATTCTCCGGGGGAGACCCAGTACTTC.